This T cell receptor beta chain was observed in a study of shared clonotypes between healthy human individuals. The overall study: A donor's plate count was three for CD4 naive and three for CD4 memory; CD8 naive had two and CD8 memory one. Study-level findings and limits: Memory subsets generally showed lower estimated richness than naive subsets. Clonotype sharing among the donors was expected to vary with sequencing depth.

The donor population consisted of healthy HIV-negative adults with no recent acute infections or vaccinations. As regards this clone: Antigen specificity is unknown.

The CDR3 has 12 amino acids. Germline CDR1 is ENHRY and CDR2 is SYGVKD. V was cut by 10 bases and J by 4 bases, with 13 bases left in between. The protocol was immunoSEQ multiplex PCR, while the TCRdb copy is restricted to in-frame clones and leaves out a portion. The sample has about 1.5 million clones; around 98% are singletons. The TCR originated in a young man in good health. The sample comprised naive CD4+ T cells sorted from blood. Stated subset: CD45RA+ positively selected. The genes are TRBV10-3 and TRBJ2-5, with D possibly being TRBD1 or TRBD2 (6 bases each). The CDR3 nucleotides read TGTGCCACTGGCGGGACATCAGAGACCCAGTACTTC. Translation: CATGGTSETQYF.